The 14 T cell receptor beta chains given below trace back to one sample, sequenced in a study of blood T cell repertoires in COVID-19. This table comes from immunoSEQ multiplex PCR, and its TCRdb copy is limited to in-frame clones, with some not included. The sample includes around 190,000 clones, roughly 77% seen only once; the top ten take 17%. The material sequenced was PBMCs or T cells enriched from blood (not recorded which). Source of these receptors: a woman aged 50 to 60 with acute COVID-19.

This clone occurred a few times. The chain couples TRBV10-3 to TRBJ1-5; perhaps TRBD1 as D (5 bases). CDR1 is ENHRY, CDR2 SYGVKD, per germline. The V gene lost 1 base and the J gene lost 6 bases, with 13 bases spanning the gap. The CDR3 covers 15 residues. The chain's CDR3 is CAISEWGGAGQPQHF. CDR3 bases: TGTGCCATCAGTGAGTGGGGAGGGGCTGGTCAGCCCCAGCATTTT.

The chain has TRBV29-1 and TRBJ2-5; tentative D call: TRBD2 (6 bases). The CDR3 is 13 residues long. Germline V gene sequence: CDR1 SQVTM, CDR2 ANQGSEA. V dropped 5 bases and J dropped 5 bases, with 15 bases sitting between them. This chain's CDR3 is CSVRYPAGETQYF. CDR3 coding DNA: TGCAGCGTTCGCTACCCGGCGGGGGAGACCCAGTACTTC.

The gene calls are TRBV19 and TRBJ1-4, with unresolved D. Germline V CDR1 and CDR2: LNHDA, SQIVND (reference sequence). The CDR3 spans 15 residues. The germline V and J ends were trimmed by 6 bases and 8 bases, with 19 bases remaining between them. CDR3 amino acids: CASRPSGTVVEKLFF. The CDR3 nucleotides are TGTGCCAGTAGACCTTCAGGTACCGTAGTGGAAAAACTGTTTTTT.

The chain employs TRBV4-2 and TRBJ1-5; TRBD1 matches at 8 bases. Germline CDR1 reads LGHNA; CDR2 reads YNFKEQ. The J segment lost 6 bases and the V segment lost 0 bases, leaving 4 bases of the junction unmatched. The CDR3 extends over 15 amino acids. CDR3 nucleotides: TGTGCCAGCAGCCAAGAGTCGACAGGGGTTCAGCCCCAGCATTTT. Amino acids: CASSQESTGVQPQHF.

This chain uses TRBV28 with TRBJ2-2; D unclear. The V gene's germline CDR1 is MDHEN and CDR2 SYDVKM. The germline V and J ends were trimmed by 3 bases and 0 bases, with 8 bases remaining between them. CDR3 length: 15 residues. The CDR3 region has the DNA TGTGCCAGCAGTTTTCTTTTCCCGAACACCGGGGAGCTGTTTTTT. Amino acid sequence: CASSFLFPNTGELFF.

The chain combines TRBV2 with TRBJ1-1, with TRBD1 matching 10 bases. The CDR3 covers 15 residues. The V segment lost 6 bases and the J segment 5 bases; nucleotides outside the gene matches: 9. Germline V gene sequence: CDR1 SNHLY, CDR2 FYNNEI. CDR3 DNA sequence: TGTGCCAGCAGGACGGAGTGGACAGGGGGAACTGAAGCTTTCTTT. Translating gives CASRTEWTGGTEAFF.

The chain couples TRBV19 to TRBJ2-5, with D possibly TRBD2 on 6 matching bases. The V end was cut by 1 base, the J end by 1 base, with 10 bases between. The germline V gene has CDR1 LNHDA and CDR2 SQIVND (reference sequence). The CDR3 runs to 15 residues. DNA for the CDR3: TGTGCCAGTAGTATAGGGGCTAGCGCCCAAGAGACCCAGTACTTC. Translation: CASSIGASAQETQYF.

This clone was picked up a small number of times. The CDR3 nucleotides read TGTGCCAGCAGTTCCATCCAAGAGACCCAGTACTTC. It yields the protein CASSSIQETQYF. This rearrangement joins TRBV12-3 or TRBV12-4 to TRBJ2-5; no reliable D call. The V gene lost 4 bases and the J gene lost 1 base, with 4 bases spanning the gap. The CDR3 loop spans 12 amino acids.

The chain recombines TRBV6-5 with TRBJ2-3, with 8 bases aligning to TRBD1. The CDR3 covers 15 residues. V lost 4 bases to trimming and J lost 4 bases; unmatched junction nucleotides: 7. Germline V gene lookup returns CDR1 MNHEY and CDR2 SVGAGI. Here the CDR3 reads CASSSGQGGADTQYF. The CDR3 coding sequence is TGTGCCAGCAGTTCCGGACAGGGCGGAGCAGATACGCAGTATTTT.

The CDR3 loop reads CASSLLRVGYTF. As DNA, the CDR3 is TGTGCCAGCAGTTTACTCAGGGTTGGCTACACCTTC. The V and J genes are TRBV28 and TRBJ1-2, with TRBD1 as a possible D gene (5 bases). This CDR3 is 12 amino acids long. The germline CDR1 and CDR2 sequences are MDHEN and SYDVKM. Trimming stripped 2 bases from V and 7 bases from J, with 8 bases between.

This clone turned up a few times. This rearrangement joins TRBV24-1 to TRBJ1-5; TRBD1 aligns across 9 bases. The CDR3 is made up of 14 amino acids. The ends lost 6 bases at V and 7 bases at J; junction bases unmatched: 6. Germline V gene sequence: CDR1 KGHDR, CDR2 SFDVKD. CDR3 sequence: CATSWSGTGQPQHF. DNA for the CDR3: TGTGCCACCAGTTGGTCTGGGACAGGGCAGCCCCAGCATTTT.

The rearrangement joins TRBV23-1 to TRBJ2-1; a weak D match, TRBD1 (6 bases). TRBV23-1 has ORF status, its function being uncertain. Between the trimmed V and J ends, which lost 4 bases and 7 bases, there was a span of 17 bases. This CDR3 has 15 residues. The CDR3 reads CASSLQYTGTNEQFF. Here the CDR3 DNA reads TGCGCCAGCAGTCTACAATATACCGGGACAAATGAGCAGTTCTTC.

This chain joins TRBV7-2 and TRBJ1-5; no reliable D call. Germline CDR1 and CDR2: SGHTA and FQGNSA. The CDR3 covers 13 residues. V was trimmed by 2 bases and J by 4 bases, leaving 6 bases between them. The CDR3 spells CASSLSENQPQHF. CDR3 nucleotides: TGTGCCAGCAGCTTATCGGAGAATCAGCCCCAGCATTTT.

The rearrangement joins TRBV19 to TRBJ1-4; D is perhaps TRBD1 (6 bases). The length of the CDR3 is 14 residues. The germline V gene encodes CDR1 LNHDA and CDR2 SQIVND (reference sequence). Deletions cut 1 base from V and 8 bases from J, with 11 bases between. The DNA of the CDR3 is TGTGCCAGTAGTATAGGGCAGGGGAACGAAAAACTGTTTTTT. It encodes CASSIGQGNEKLFF.